This T cell receptor beta chain was sequenced during a study of CD8+CD57+ T cells in acquired aplastic anemia. Study summary: The mean DNA yield obtained from sorted CD4+ and CD8+ cells came to about 3.2 ug.

CDR3 and TCR beta VDJ profiling relied on a genomic DNA template. Each CDR3 protein gets one entry after TCRdb re-called the reads with MiXCR. The sample lists around 50,000 distinct CDR3 sequences, about 56% seen once, with roughly 15% in the top ten. Germline CDR1 reads MNHEY; CDR2 reads SVGAGI. V dropped 2 bases and J dropped 3 bases, with 8 bases sitting between them. The CDR3 length is 14 residues. Sequenced patients had shown CD8+CD57+ cell expansion by flow cytometry. Patients had received no therapy at the time of blood sampling. This clonotype has ten or more counts. The sequencing input was sorted CD4+, CD8+, or CD8+CD57+ T cells (not recorded which) from PBMCs. This chain links TRBV6-5 with TRBJ2-1; D might be TRBD1 (6 bases). This TCR came from a human donor with aplastic anemia. Here the CDR3 reads CASSYGDNYNEQFF. The DNA for the CDR3 is TGTGCCAGCAGTTACGGGGACAACTACAATGAGCAGTTCTTC.